The 5 T cell receptor beta chains below all came from one sample that was sequenced in a study of blood T cells in healthy people across ages. A second PCR of about 7 to 12 cycles used a sample-barcoded 5' primer and a J-beta primer mix. Using its own MiXCR run on the 5' RACE reads, TCRdb lists one record per CDR3 protein. Among about 620,000 distinct CDR3 sequences listed, roughly half were seen once. Sequences were obtained from blood. The receptors were gathered from a woman of 80 years or more in good health.

The J gene is TRBJ2-7, the V gene TRBV27; D possibly corresponds to TRBD2 (5 bases). This CDR3 contains 14 residues. CDR1 MNHEY and CDR2 SMNVEV come from the germline V gene (reference sequence). Trimming stripped 6 bases from V and 3 bases from J, with 15 bases between. CDR3 residues: CASRFTGVLYEQYF. In DNA, the CDR3 is TGTGCCAGCAGATTTACCGGGGTCCTCTACGAGCAGTACTTC.

The table lists this clonotype with a few counts. This chain joins TRBV28 and TRBJ1-5; a weak D match, TRBD1 (6 bases). Trimming shortened V by 3 bases and J by 0 bases, and 9 bases separated the two germline ends. The CDR3 length is 15 residues. Germline CDR1 and CDR2: MDHEN and SYDVKM. The CDR3: CASSFQGYSNQPQHF. CDR3 DNA sequence: TGTGCCAGCAGTTTTCAGGGGTATAGCAATCAGCCCCAGCATTTT.

This clonotype was seen a few times. The chain has TRBV7-2 and TRBJ2-5; D uncertain. The V end lost 4 bases, the J end lost 5 bases, and 11 bases lay between the germline ends. The germline CDR1 and CDR2 sequences are SGHTA and FQGNSA. The CDR3 loop spans 13 amino acids. This chain's CDR3 is CASSYDGWETQYF. The DNA of the CDR3 is TGTGCCAGCAGCTACGACGGTTGGGAGACCCAGTACTTC.

The chain links TRBV20-1 to TRBJ2-1; 7 positions match TRBD2. V gave up 4 bases and J gave up 3 bases; unmatched junction bases: 6. The CDR3 contains 14 residues. Germline-derived CDR1 and CDR2 are DFQATT and SNEGSKA (reference sequence). In nucleotides, the CDR3 is TGCAGTGCTACGTTGAGCGGGGACTACAATGAGCAGTTCTTC. Protein sequence: CSATLSGDYNEQFF.

The genes are TRBV14 and TRBJ2-1; D is unresolved. Germline V gives CDR1 SGHDN, CDR2 FVKESK. Between the trimmed V and J ends, which lost 4 bases and 5 bases, there was a span of 12 bases. This CDR3 comprises 14 residues. The CDR3 spells CASSLRWWDNEQFF. In DNA form, the CDR3 reads TGTGCCAGCAGCCTACGGTGGTGGGACAATGAGCAGTTCTTC.